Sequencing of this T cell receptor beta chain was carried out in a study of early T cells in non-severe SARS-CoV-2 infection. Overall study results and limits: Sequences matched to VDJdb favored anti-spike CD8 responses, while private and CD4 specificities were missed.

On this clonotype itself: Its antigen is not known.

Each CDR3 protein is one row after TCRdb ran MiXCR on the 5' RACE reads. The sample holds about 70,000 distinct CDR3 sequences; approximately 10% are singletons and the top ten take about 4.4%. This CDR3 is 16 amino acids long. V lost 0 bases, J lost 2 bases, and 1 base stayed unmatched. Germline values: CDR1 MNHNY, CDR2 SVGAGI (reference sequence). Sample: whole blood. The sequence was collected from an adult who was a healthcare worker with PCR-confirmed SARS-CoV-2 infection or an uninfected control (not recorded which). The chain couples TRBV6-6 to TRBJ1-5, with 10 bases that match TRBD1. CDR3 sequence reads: CASSYSTGGGNQPQHF. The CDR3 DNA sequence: TGTGCCAGCAGTTACTCGACAGGGGGCGGCAATCAGCCCCAGCATTTT.